This T cell receptor (beta chain) stems from a study of blood T cells in healthy people across ages. This CDR3 has 14 amino acids. Germline loops: CDR1 LGHDT, CDR2 YNNKEL (reference sequence). The ends were cut back, 1 base at V and 3 bases at J, with 9 bases in the middle. Using a J-beta primer mix together with a sample-barcoded 5' primer, a second PCR was run for roughly 6 to 12 cycles. TCRdb reprocessed the 5' RACE reads with MiXCR, giving one entry per CDR3 protein. The repertoire includes 700,000 to 950,000 distinct CDR3 sequences, about 62% of them detected once, and 20% to 25% sits in the top ten.

This TCR derives from a man aged 25 to 40 in good health. Input material: blood. V usage is TRBV3-1 and J usage is TRBJ1-1, with D unclear. The CDR3 sequence is CASSQGGRDTEAFF. CDR3 DNA sequence: TGTGCCAGCAGCCAAGGAGGGCGCGACACTGAAGCTTTCTTT.